This TCR beta chain was profiled in a study of regulatory T cells in long-lasting Graves disease. Concerning this clonotype: Its matching antigen is unknown.

Stated time point: persistent/refractory GD, antithyroid drugs over 5 years with positive TRAb. Making the TCR library involved RNA that had been extracted from PBMCs. Study outcomes and limitations: The work looked only at peripheral blood and did not look at thyroid tissue. In persistent patients, shared public clonotypes (2,741) outnumbered those in new patients (about 1,000). Persistent cases of Graves' showed reduced TCR diversity relative to newly diagnosed patients.

Through Arm-PCR of CDR3 regions and iRepertoire HTBI primers, TCR beta libraries were built. TCRdb ran MiXCR on the multiplex PCR reads and lists one entry per CDR3 protein. The sample includes fewer than 450,000 distinct CDR3 sequences, roughly a quarter of them seen just once. The germline gives CDR1 PRHDT, CDR2 FYEKMQ (reference sequence). The V and J ends lost 5 bases and 3 bases respectively, with 17 bases between them. This CDR3 contains 15 residues. This chain uses TRBV13 with TRBJ2-7; maybe TRBD1 (5 bases). Sample: peripheral blood mononuclear cells (PBMCs), taken when the disease was refractory, from a patient treated with antithyroid drugs. The TCR sequence derives from a female donor with Graves disease. CDR3 in DNA: TGTGCCAGCAGCCGTCTTCAGGGATTTGACTACGAGCAGTACTTC. This codes for CASSRLQGFDYEQYF.